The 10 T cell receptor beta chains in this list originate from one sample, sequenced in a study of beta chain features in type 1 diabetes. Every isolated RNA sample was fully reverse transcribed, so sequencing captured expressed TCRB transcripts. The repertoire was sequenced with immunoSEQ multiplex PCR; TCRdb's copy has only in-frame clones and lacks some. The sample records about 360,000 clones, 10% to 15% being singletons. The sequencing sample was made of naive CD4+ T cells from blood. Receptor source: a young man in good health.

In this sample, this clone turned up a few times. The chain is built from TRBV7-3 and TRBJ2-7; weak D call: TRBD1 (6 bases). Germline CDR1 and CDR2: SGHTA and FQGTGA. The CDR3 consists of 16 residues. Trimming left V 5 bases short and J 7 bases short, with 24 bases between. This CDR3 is CASSISAAGAGSEQYF. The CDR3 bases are TGTGCCAGCAGCATTTCCGCGGCAGGGGCAGGGAGTGAGCAGTACTTC.

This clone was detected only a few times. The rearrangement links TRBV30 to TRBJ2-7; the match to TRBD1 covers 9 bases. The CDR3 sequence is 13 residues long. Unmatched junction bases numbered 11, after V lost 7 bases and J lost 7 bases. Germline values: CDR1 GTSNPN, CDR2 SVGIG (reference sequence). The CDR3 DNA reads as TGTGCCTCTTACCGGGACAGGGCTCGAGAGCAGTACTTC. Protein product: CASYRDRAREQYF.

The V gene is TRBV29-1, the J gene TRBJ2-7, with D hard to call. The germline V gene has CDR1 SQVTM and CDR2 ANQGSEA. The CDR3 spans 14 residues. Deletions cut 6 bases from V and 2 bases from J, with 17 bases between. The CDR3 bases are TGCAGCGTCGTCAGAGTCGACATCCCCTACGAGCAGTACTTC. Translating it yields CSVVRVDIPYEQYF.

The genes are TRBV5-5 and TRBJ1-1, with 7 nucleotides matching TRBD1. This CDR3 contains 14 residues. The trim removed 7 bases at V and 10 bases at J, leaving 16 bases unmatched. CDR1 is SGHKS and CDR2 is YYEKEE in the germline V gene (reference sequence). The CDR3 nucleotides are TGTGCCAGCCGTAACCCCGGGACAGATATGGCAGCTTTCTTT. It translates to CASRNPGTDMAAFF.

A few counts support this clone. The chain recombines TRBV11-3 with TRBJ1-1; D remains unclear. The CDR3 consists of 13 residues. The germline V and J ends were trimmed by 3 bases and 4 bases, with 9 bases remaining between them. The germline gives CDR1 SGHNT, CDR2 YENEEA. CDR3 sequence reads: CASSFEGRTEAFF. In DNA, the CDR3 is TGTGCCAGCAGCTTTGAGGGTCGCACTGAAGCTTTCTTT.

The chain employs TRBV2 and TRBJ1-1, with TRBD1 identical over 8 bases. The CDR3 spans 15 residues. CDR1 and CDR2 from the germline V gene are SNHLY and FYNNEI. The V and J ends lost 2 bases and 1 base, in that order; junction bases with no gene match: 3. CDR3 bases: TGTGCCAGCAGTGAATTACAGGGGGGGAACACTGAAGCTTTCTTT. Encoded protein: CASSELQGGNTEAFF. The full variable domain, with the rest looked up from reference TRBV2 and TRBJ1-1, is EPEVTQTPSHQVTQMGQEVILRCVPISNHLYFYWYRQILGQKVEFLVSFYNNEISEKSEIFDDQFSVERPDGSNFTLKIRSTKLEDSAMYFCASSELQGGNTEAFFGQGTRLTVV.

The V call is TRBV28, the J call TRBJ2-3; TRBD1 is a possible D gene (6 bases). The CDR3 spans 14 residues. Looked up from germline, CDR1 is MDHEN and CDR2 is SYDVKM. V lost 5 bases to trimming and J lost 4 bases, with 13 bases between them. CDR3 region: CASSLATGPDTQYF. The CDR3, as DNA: TGTGCCAGCAGTCTGGCGACAGGCCCAGATACGCAGTATTTT.

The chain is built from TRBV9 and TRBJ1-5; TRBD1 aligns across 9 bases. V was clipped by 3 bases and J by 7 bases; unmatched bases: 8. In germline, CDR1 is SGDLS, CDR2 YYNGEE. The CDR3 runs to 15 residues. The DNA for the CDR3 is TGTGCCAGCAGCGCATCCGGGACAGGGATACAGCCCCAGCATTTT. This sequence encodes CASSASGTGIQPQHF.

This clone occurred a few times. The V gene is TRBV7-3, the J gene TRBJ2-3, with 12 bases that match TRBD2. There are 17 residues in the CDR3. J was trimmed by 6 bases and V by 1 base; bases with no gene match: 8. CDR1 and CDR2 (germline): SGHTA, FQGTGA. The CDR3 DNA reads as TGTGCCAGCAGCTTAATGCTAGCGGGAGGGGGGATGGATACGCAGTATTTT. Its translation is CASSLMLAGGGMDTQYF.

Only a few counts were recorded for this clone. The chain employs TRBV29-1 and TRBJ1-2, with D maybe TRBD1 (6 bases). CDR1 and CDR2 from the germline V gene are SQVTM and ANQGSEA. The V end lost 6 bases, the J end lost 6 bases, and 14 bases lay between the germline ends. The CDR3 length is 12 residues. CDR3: CSVQGTVDGYTF. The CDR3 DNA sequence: TGCAGCGTCCAGGGGACCGTTGATGGCTACACCTTC.